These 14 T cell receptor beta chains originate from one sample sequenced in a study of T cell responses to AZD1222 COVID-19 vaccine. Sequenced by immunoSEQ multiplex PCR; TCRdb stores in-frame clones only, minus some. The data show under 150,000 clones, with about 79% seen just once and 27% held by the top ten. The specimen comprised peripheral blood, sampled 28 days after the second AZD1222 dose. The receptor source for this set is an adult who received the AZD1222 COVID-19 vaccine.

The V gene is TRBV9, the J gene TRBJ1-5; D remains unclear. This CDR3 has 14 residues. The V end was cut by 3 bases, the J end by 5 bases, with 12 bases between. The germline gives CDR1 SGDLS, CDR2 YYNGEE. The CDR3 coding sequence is TGTGCCAGCAGCGAGGGCATATGGGATCAGCCCCAGCATTTT. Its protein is CASSEGIWDQPQHF.

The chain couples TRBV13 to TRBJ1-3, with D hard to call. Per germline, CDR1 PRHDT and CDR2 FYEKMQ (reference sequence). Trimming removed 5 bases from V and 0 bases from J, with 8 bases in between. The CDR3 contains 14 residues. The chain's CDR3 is CASSPESSGNTIYF. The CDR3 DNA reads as TGTGCCAGCAGCCCGGAGAGCTCTGGAAACACCATATATTTT.

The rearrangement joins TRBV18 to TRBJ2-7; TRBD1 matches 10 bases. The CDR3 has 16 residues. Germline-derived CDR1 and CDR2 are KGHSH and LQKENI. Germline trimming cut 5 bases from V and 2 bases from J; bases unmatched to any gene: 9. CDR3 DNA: TGTGCCAGCTCAACCCCTACCGGACAGGGGGCCTACGAGCAGTACTTC. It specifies CASSTPTGQGAYEQYF.

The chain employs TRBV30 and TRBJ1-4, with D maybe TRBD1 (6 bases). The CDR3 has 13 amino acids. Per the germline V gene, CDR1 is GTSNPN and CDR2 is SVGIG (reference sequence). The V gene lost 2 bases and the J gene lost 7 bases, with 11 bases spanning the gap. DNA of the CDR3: TGTGCCTGGAGTACAGGGAAGGGTGAAAAACTGTTTTTT. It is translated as CAWSTGKGEKLFF.

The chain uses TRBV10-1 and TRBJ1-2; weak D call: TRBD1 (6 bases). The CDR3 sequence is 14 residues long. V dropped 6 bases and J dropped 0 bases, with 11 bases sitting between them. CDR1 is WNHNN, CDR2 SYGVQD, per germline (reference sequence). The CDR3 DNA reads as TGCGCCAGCAGCTCAGGGGAGACTAACTATGGCTACACCTTC. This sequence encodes CASSSGETNYGYTF.

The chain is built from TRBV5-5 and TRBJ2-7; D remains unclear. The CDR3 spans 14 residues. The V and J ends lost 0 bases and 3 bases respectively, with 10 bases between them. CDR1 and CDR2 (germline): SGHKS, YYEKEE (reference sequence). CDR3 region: CASSLEISVYEQYF. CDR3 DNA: TGTGCCAGCAGCTTGGAGATTTCAGTCTACGAGCAGTACTTC. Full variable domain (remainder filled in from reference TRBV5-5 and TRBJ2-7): DAGVTQSPTHLIKTRGQQVTLRCSPISGHKSVSWYQQVLGQGPQFIFQYYEKEERGRGNFPDRFSARQFPNYSSELNVNALLLGDSALYLCASSLEISVYEQYFGPGTRLTVT.

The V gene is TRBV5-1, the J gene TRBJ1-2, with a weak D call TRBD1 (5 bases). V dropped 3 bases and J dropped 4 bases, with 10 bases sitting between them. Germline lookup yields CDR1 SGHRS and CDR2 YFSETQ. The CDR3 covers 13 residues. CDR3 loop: CASSSPTVYGYTF. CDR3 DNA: TGCGCCAGCAGCTCTCCGACAGTCTATGGCTACACCTTC. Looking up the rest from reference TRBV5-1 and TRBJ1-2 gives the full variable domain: KAGVTQTPRYLIKTRGQQVTLSCSPISGHRSVSWYQQTPGQGLQFLFEYFSETQRNKGNFPGRFSGRQFSNSRSEMNVSTLELGDSALYLCASSSPTVYGYTFGSGTRLTVV.

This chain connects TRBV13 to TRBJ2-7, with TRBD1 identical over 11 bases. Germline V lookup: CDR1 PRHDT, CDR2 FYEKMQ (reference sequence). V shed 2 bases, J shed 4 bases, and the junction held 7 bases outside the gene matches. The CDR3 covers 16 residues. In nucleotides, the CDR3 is TGTGCCAGCAGCTTAAGTGGGACAGGGGGTTCTTACGAGCAGTACTTC. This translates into CASSLSGTGGSYEQYF.

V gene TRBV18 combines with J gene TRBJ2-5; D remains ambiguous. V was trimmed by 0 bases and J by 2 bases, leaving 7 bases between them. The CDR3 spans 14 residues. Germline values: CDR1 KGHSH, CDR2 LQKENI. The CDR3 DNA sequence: TGTGCCAGCTCACCACCGTCAACACAAGAGACCCAGTACTTC. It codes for CASSPPSTQETQYF.

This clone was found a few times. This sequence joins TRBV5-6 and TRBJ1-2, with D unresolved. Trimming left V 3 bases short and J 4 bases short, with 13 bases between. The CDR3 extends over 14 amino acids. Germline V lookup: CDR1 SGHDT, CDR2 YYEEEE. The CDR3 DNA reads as TGTGCCAGCAGCTCTGTGGCAAGCGGCTATGGCTACACCTTC. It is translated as CASSSVASGYGYTF.

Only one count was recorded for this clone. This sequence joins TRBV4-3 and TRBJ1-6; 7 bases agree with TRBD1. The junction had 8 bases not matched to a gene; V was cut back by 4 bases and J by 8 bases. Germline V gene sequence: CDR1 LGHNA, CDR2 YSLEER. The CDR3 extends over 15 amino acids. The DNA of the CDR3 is TGCGCCAGCAGCCGGAAGAGAGGGGGCGATTCACCCCTCCACTTT. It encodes CASSRKRGGDSPLHF.

CDR3 DNA sequence: TGTGCCTGGAGTGAGCCCAGGGGGCGTGGGGGGCAGTTCTTC. Translation: CAWSEPRGRGGQFF. The rearrangement uses TRBV30 and TRBJ2-1; 8 bases are a match to TRBD1. J gave up 12 bases and V 1 base, and 11 bases lay outside the gene matches. The CDR3 spans 14 residues. CDR1 GTSNPN and CDR2 SVGIG come from the germline V gene (reference sequence).

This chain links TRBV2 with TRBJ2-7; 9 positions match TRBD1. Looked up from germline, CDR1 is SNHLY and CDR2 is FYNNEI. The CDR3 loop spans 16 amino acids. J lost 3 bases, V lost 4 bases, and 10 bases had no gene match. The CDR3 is CASSVVNRGHGYEQYF. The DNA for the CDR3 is TGTGCCAGCAGTGTAGTTAACAGGGGGCACGGCTACGAGCAGTACTTC. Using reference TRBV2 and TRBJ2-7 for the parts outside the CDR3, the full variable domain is EPEVTQTPSHQVTQMGQEVILRCVPISNHLYFYWYRQILGQKVEFLVSFYNNEISEKSEIFDDQFSVERPDGSNFTLKIRSTKLEDSAMYFCASSVVNRGHGYEQYFGPGTRLTVT.

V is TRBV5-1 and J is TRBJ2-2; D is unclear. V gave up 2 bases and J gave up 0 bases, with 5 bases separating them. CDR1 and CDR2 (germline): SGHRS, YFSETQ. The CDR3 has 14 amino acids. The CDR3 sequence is CASSFVANTGELFF. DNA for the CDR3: TGCGCCAGCAGCTTTGTTGCGAACACCGGGGAGCTGTTTTTT.